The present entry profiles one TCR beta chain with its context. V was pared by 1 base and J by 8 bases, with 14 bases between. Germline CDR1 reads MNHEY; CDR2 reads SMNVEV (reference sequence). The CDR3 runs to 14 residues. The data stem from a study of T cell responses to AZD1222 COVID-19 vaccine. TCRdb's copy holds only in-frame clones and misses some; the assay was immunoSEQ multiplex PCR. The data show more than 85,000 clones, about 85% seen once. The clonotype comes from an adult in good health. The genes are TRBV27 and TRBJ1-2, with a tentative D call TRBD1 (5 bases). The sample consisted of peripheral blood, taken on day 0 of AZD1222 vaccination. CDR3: CASSLWQGLGGYTF. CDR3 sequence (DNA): TGTGCCAGCAGTTTATGGCAGGGTTTAGGGGGCTACACCTTC.